The 2 T cell receptor beta chains given below trace back to one sample, sequenced in a study of blood T cell repertoires in COVID-19. The assay was immunoSEQ multiplex PCR, and TCRdb's table has in-frame clones only and misses some. This sample carries tens of thousands of clones, 65% to 85% of them seen once, and the ten largest clones take over 25%. The source material was peripheral blood. These receptors were taken from a human donor in a cohort sampled during active COVID-19.

The chain carries TRBV3-1 (or the pseudogene TRBV3-2) and TRBJ1-4; TRBD1 agrees at 7 bases. Germline V gene data show CDR1 as LGHDT and CDR2 as YNNKEL (reference sequence). The CDR3 has 15 amino acids. J lost 8 bases, V lost 4 bases, and 10 bases had no gene match. This CDR3 is CASSPAATGREKLFF. In DNA form, the CDR3 reads TGTGCCAGCAGCCCCGCTGCGACAGGGCGCGAAAAACTGTTTTTT.

J is TRBJ2-1 and V is TRBV5-5; D remains ambiguous. The V gene's germline CDR1 is SGHKS and CDR2 YYEKEE (reference sequence). This CDR3 spans 11 amino acids. Trimming cost V 3 bases and J 9 bases, with 7 bases left between them. CDR3 nucleotide sequence: TGTGCCAGCAGCTCGCAGGTTGAGCAGTTCTTC. It codes for CASSSQVEQFF.